This TCR beta chain was obtained from a study of CD8+CD57+ T cells in acquired aplastic anemia. Study-wide background: The DNA of sorted CD4+ and CD8+ cells averaged roughly 3.2 ug.

Points from the study as a whole: Shared by patients and controls, 25 to 30 CD8+ CDR3s were abundant in patients.

A word on this clonotype: Its antigen is currently unknown.

This CDR3 spans 13 amino acids. Germline V gene lookup returns CDR1 DFQATT and CDR2 SNEGSKA (reference sequence). With 3 bases removed from V and 5 bases from J, the gap between germline ends came to 13 bases. The template used for profiling TCR beta VDJ and CDR3 was genomic DNA. One entry per CDR3 protein, called by TCRdb with MiXCR from the reads. This table has over 200,000 distinct CDR3 sequences, approximately 60% appearing once. The sequencing input was sorted CD4+, CD8+, or CD8+CD57+ T cells (not recorded which) from PBMCs. This TCR was recovered from a human donor in good health. The chain employs TRBV20-1 and TRBJ1-1, with D perhaps matching TRBD1 (6 bases). In DNA, the CDR3 is TGCAGTGCTAGGAAGGGGCAGGGGACTGAAGCTTTCTTT. Protein sequence: CSARKGQGTEAFF.